These 28 T cell receptor beta chains share one sample of origin, sequenced in a study of blood T cell repertoires in COVID-19. The assay was immunoSEQ multiplex PCR, and TCRdb's table has in-frame clones only and misses some. The data contain nearly 350,000 clones, approximately 84% of them singletons. The material sequenced was PBMCs or T cells enriched from blood (not recorded which). The receptors were gathered from a woman in her twenties or thirties who had recovered from COVID-19.

V usage is TRBV18 and J usage is TRBJ2-1, with 11 positions matching TRBD2. Trimming at V came to 0 bases and at J to 4 bases, leaving 8 bases not matched to a gene. Germline V gives CDR1 KGHSH, CDR2 LQKENI. This CDR3 spans 18 amino acids. The CDR3 is CASSPPFLAGGGYNEQFF. The CDR3 nucleotides are TGTGCCAGCTCACCACCTTTCCTAGCGGGGGGTGGATACAATGAGCAGTTCTTC.

This clone showed up just a few times. CDR3 DNA sequence: TGCGCCAGCAGCCAAGATCCCGCAGATACGCAGTATTTT. Translated: CASSQDPADTQYF. The J gene is TRBJ2-3, the V gene TRBV4-1; no clear D. The germline V and J ends were trimmed by 0 bases and 4 bases, with 5 bases remaining between them. Germline loops: CDR1 MGHRA, CDR2 YSYEKL. The length of the CDR3 is 13 residues.

This rearrangement joins TRBV14 to TRBJ2-5, with a possible D match to TRBD1 (5 bases). V shed 1 base and J shed 2 bases, with 17 bases lying between them. This CDR3 is built from 17 residues. Germline CDR1 reads SGHDN; CDR2 reads FVKESK. Written as DNA, the CDR3 is TGTGCCAGCAGCCAAGGCGGTGGACACCTATCTCAAGAGACCCAGTACTTC. Residues: CASSQGGGHLSQETQYF.

The V and J genes are TRBV4-2 and TRBJ2-7; 9 positions agree with TRBD1. This CDR3 is 17 amino acids long. V dropped 4 bases and J dropped 7; count of bases not matched to a gene: 17. Per the germline V gene, CDR1 is LGHNA and CDR2 is YNFKEQ. DNA of the CDR3: TGTGCCAGCAGCCCGGACGGGACAGGGACTATCCTAAGGGAGCAGTACTTC. Translated, it gives CASSPDGTGTILREQYF.

The V and J genes are TRBV12-3 or TRBV12-4 and TRBJ1-2, with 7 bases that match TRBD1. The J segment lost 5 bases and the V segment lost 6 bases, leaving 6 bases of the junction unmatched. The CDR3 spans 13 residues. The CDR3 spells CASRPDRNYGYTF. The CDR3 coding sequence is TGTGCCAGCAGGCCGGACAGGAATTATGGCTACACCTTC.

The rearrangement links TRBV6-6 to TRBJ1-4; D not certain. The germline V and J ends were trimmed by 4 bases and 0 bases, with 9 bases remaining between them. The CDR3 runs to 15 residues. Germline assignment: CDR1 MNHNY and CDR2 SVGAGI (reference sequence). In nucleotides, the CDR3 is TGTGCCAGCAGTTTTTACAGTGCAACTAATGAAAAACTGTTTTTT. Amino acids: CASSFYSATNEKLFF.

The chain carries TRBV5-8 and TRBJ2-2, with 12 bases fitting TRBD1. Germline loops: CDR1 SGHTS, CDR2 YDEGEE. The CDR3 covers 16 residues. Losses at the gene ends were 4 bases for V and 7 bases for J; bases not matched to a gene: 8. The CDR3 bases are TGTGCCAGCAGCCGTCTGGGACAGGGGGCCAGCGGGGAGCTGTTTTTT. It encodes CASSRLGQGASGELFF.

The chain couples TRBV5-1 to TRBJ2-1; 15 nucleotides agree with TRBD2. CDR1 and CDR2 (germline): SGHRS, YFSETQ. The CDR3 is 19 residues long. The V segment lost 1 base and the J segment 0 bases; nucleotides outside the gene matches: 5. CDR3 sequence: CASSLFGTSGGSSYNEQFF. CDR3 coding DNA: TGCGCCAGCAGCTTGTTTGGGACTAGCGGGGGGAGCTCCTACAATGAGCAGTTCTTC. The full variable domain, with the rest looked up from reference TRBV5-1 and TRBJ2-1, is KAGVTQTPRYLIKTRGQQVTLSCSPISGHRSVSWYQQTPGQGLQFLFEYFSETQRNKGNFPGRFSGRQFSNSRSEMNVSTLELGDSALYLCASSLFGTSGGSSYNEQFFGPGTRLTVL.

The J gene is TRBJ2-2, the V gene TRBV5-1, with unresolved D. V shed 2 bases and J shed 4 bases, with 6 bases lying between them. Germline CDR1 and CDR2: SGHRS and YFSETQ. CDR3 length equals 13 residues. The CDR3 loop is CASSFTVTGELFF. The CDR3 nucleotides read TGCGCCAGCAGCTTTACAGTCACCGGGGAGCTGTTTTTT.

V gene TRBV30 combines with J gene TRBJ1-2; the D gene is possibly TRBD1 (6 bases). CDR1 and CDR2 from the germline V gene are GTSNPN and SVGIG (reference sequence). V lost 4 bases, J lost 6 bases, and 18 bases lay in between. This CDR3 region has 14 residues. The CDR3 DNA follows: TGTGCCTGGACCGAGGGACATTTAAGACATGGCTACACCTTC. As protein: CAWTEGHLRHGYTF. The full variable domain, completed using reference TRBV30 and TRBJ1-2, is SQTIHQWPATLVQPVGSPLSLECTVEGTSNPNLYWYRQAAGRGLQLLFYSVGIGQISSEVPQNLSASRPQDRQFILSSKKLLLSDSGFYLCAWTEGHLRHGYTFGSGTRLTVV.

A single count supports this clone. This chain connects TRBV7-6 to TRBJ1-1; 10 nucleotides match TRBD1. CDR1 and CDR2 from the germline V gene are SGHVS and FNYEAQ. CDR3 size: 16 residues. Trimming took 4 bases from V and 1 from J; bases not matched to a gene: 6. CDR3 protein: CASSSKDRGANTEAFF. CDR3 nucleotide sequence: TGTGCCAGCAGCTCCAAGGACAGGGGGGCGAACACTGAAGCTTTCTTT.

The chain couples TRBV4-1 to TRBJ1-2, with a tentative D call TRBD1 (5 bases). Trimming shortened V by 1 base and J by 7 bases, and 16 bases separated the two germline ends. The germline V gene has CDR1 MGHRA and CDR2 YSYEKL. This CDR3 contains 15 residues. Written as DNA, the CDR3 is TGCGCCAGCAGCCAAGCCAGGGTAGGGGAAGTTGGCTACACCTTC. As protein: CASSQARVGEVGYTF.

This rearrangement joins TRBV27 to TRBJ1-5, with D possibly TRBD1 on 5 matching bases. The CDR3 runs to 14 residues. The V gene lost 5 bases and the J gene lost 2 bases, with 10 bases spanning the gap. In germline, CDR1 is MNHEY, CDR2 SMNVEV (reference sequence). This CDR3 reads CASSGTGGNQPQHF. Here the CDR3 DNA reads TGTGCCAGCAGTGGCACAGGTGGCAATCAGCCCCAGCATTTT.

The rearrangement joins TRBV7-9 to TRBJ2-1; tentative D call: TRBD1 (6 bases). The CDR3 spans 16 residues. CDR1 is SEHNR and CDR2 is FQNEAQ in the germline V gene (reference sequence). V was cut by 4 bases and J by 8 bases, with 21 bases left in between. The CDR3: CASSSRNREPLDEQFF. In DNA form, the CDR3 reads TGTGCCAGCAGCTCGAGAAACAGGGAACCCTTGGATGAGCAGTTCTTC.

This clone came up once. The chain combines TRBV27 with TRBJ1-1; D uncertain. The V end lost 0 bases, the J end lost 2 bases, and 10 bases lay between the germline ends. This CDR3 is 15 amino acids long. The germline V gene encodes CDR1 MNHEY and CDR2 SMNVEV (reference sequence). The CDR3 spells CASSLSIRINTEAFF. CDR3 coding DNA: TGTGCCAGCAGTTTATCGATCAGGATAAACACTGAAGCTTTCTTT.

The chain joins TRBV7-8 to TRBJ2-3, with 7 bases fitting TRBD1. The germline gives CDR1 SGHVS, CDR2 FQNEAQ. Trimming at V came to 9 bases and at J to 3 bases, leaving 15 bases not matched to a gene. This CDR3 spans 16 amino acids. CDR3 amino acids: CASSLLSGQVTDTQYF. The CDR3 DNA reads as TGTGCCAGTTCTCTACTCTCCGGACAGGTGACAGATACGCAGTATTTT.

The rearrangement uses TRBV6-4 and TRBJ2-4; tentative D call: TRBD2 (5 bases). The V end lost 4 bases, the J end lost 9 bases, and 10 bases lay between the germline ends. Germline CDR1 and CDR2: MRHNA and SNTAGT. The CDR3 sequence is 12 residues long. The CDR3, as DNA: TGTGCCAGCAGTGGCGAGGGTGGCATTCAGTACTTC. The encoded protein is CASSGEGGIQYF.

This clone was observed once. The V gene is TRBV11-2, the J gene TRBJ1-4; 8 bases line up with TRBD1. The CDR3 consists of 16 residues. The V and J ends lost 5 bases and 5 bases, in that order; junction bases with no gene match: 10. The germline gives CDR1 SGHAT, CDR2 FQNNGV. The CDR3, as DNA: TGTGCCAGCAGCATACGGACAGGGAGGGGAAATGAAAAACTGTTTTTT. Its translation: CASSIRTGRGNEKLFF.

V gene TRBV5-6 combines with J gene TRBJ2-7; TRBD1 aligns across 10 bases. This CDR3 has 13 amino acids. Germline lookup yields CDR1 SGHDT and CDR2 YYEEEE. V gave up 5 bases and J gave up 5 bases; unmatched junction bases: 4. CDR3 DNA: TGTGCCAGCAGTAGACAGGGGGCCGACGAGCAGTACTTC. This sequence encodes CASSRQGADEQYF.

The chain carries TRBV16 and TRBJ1-1, with no clear D. Between the trimmed V and J ends, which lost 4 bases and 4 bases, there was a span of 19 bases. Germline CDR1 is KGHSY and CDR2 is FQNENV. The CDR3 covers 16 residues. The DNA for the CDR3 is TGTGCCAGCAGCCCCTCCCTGAAGAGTGGGAGCACTGAAGCTTTCTTT. Residues: CASSPSLKSGSTEAFF.

The chain has TRBV7-2 and TRBJ2-5; TRBD2 is a possible D gene (6 bases). CDR1 is SGHTA, CDR2 FQGNSA, per germline. V was trimmed by 6 bases and J by 6 bases, leaving 20 bases between them. This CDR3 region has 15 residues. DNA for the CDR3: TGTGCCAGCAGTTTGGCCCCCCCCGCGGGGAAGACCCAGTACTTC. This translates into CASSLAPPAGKTQYF.

This chain uses TRBV6-4 with TRBJ1-1, with 7 bases lining up with TRBD1. Germline V gene sequence: CDR1 MRHNA, CDR2 SNTAGT. The CDR3 loop spans 14 amino acids. With V trimmed by 2 bases and J by 5 bases, 5 bases remained unmatched. The CDR3 reads CASSDRGRMTEAFF. In DNA, the CDR3 is TGTGCCAGCAGTGACAGGGGGCGGATGACTGAAGCTTTCTTT.

The V gene is TRBV6-1, the J gene TRBJ1-2; no reliable D call. Trimming left V 1 base short and J 8 bases short, with 14 bases between. Germline assignment: CDR1 MNHNS and CDR2 SASEGT. The CDR3 consists of 14 residues. The CDR3 region has the DNA TGTGCCAGCAGTGAAGTGGGCCCCCCGTGGGGCTACACCTTC. It is translated as CASSEVGPPWGYTF.

This rearrangement joins TRBV28 to TRBJ1-2, with a possible D match to TRBD1 (6 bases). Germline loops: CDR1 MDHEN, CDR2 SYDVKM. Trimming left V 2 bases short and J 3 bases short, with 13 bases between. The CDR3 is made up of 15 amino acids. This chain's CDR3 is CASSLGGHFDYGYTF. For the CDR3, the DNA is TGTGCCAGCAGTTTAGGGGGCCATTTTGACTATGGCTACACCTTC.

The rearrangement uses TRBV6-5 and TRBJ1-2; 12 bases agree with TRBD1. J lost 7 bases, V lost 2 bases, and 5 bases had no gene match. CDR1 is MNHEY, CDR2 SVGAGI, per germline. This CDR3 has 15 amino acids. The CDR3 sequence is CASSYTGTGGVGYTF. CDR3 bases: TGTGCCAGCAGTTACACCGGGACAGGGGGCGTTGGCTACACCTTC.

This clone was found once. The rearrangement uses TRBV19 and TRBJ1-1; D gene uncertain. Germline V CDR1 and CDR2: LNHDA, SQIVND (reference sequence). The V end lost 4 bases, the J end lost 8 bases, and 11 bases lay between the germline ends. This CDR3 has 12 amino acids. CDR3: CASSTSTQEAFF. DNA of the CDR3: TGTGCCAGTAGTACCTCGACACAAGAAGCTTTCTTT.

The chain has TRBV5-5 and TRBJ1-5; TRBD1 matches at 9 bases. Germline CDR1 SGHKS, CDR2 YYEKEE (reference sequence). Trimming at V came to 0 bases and at J to 2 bases, leaving 9 bases not matched to a gene. The CDR3 runs to 18 residues. CDR3: CASSLGQGVQGGNQPQHF. Here the CDR3 DNA reads TGTGCCAGCAGCTTGGGACAGGGGGTTCAAGGAGGCAATCAGCCCCAGCATTTT. The full variable domain, rest sourced from reference TRBV5-5 and TRBJ1-5, is DAGVTQSPTHLIKTRGQQVTLRCSPISGHKSVSWYQQVLGQGPQFIFQYYEKEERGRGNFPDRFSARQFPNYSSELNVNALLLGDSALYLCASSLGQGVQGGNQPQHFGDGTRLSIL.

The chain is built from TRBV7-8 and TRBJ1-1, with 11 bases identical to TRBD1. The V segment lost 4 bases and the J segment 4 bases; nucleotides outside the gene matches: 5. CDR1 is SGHVS and CDR2 is FQNEAQ in the germline V gene. CDR3 length: 15 amino acids. As DNA, the CDR3 is TGTGCCAGCAGCTCCTGGACAGGGGGCATCACTGAAGCTTTCTTT. This codes for CASSSWTGGITEAFF.